Listed here are 31 T cell receptor beta chains from one sample, sequenced in a study of T cell responses to AZD1222 COVID-19 vaccine. The assay was immunoSEQ multiplex PCR, and TCRdb's table has in-frame clones only and misses some. The sample lists approximately 110,000 clones; 85% to 90% were seen once. The sequencing here drew on peripheral blood, taken on day 0 of AZD1222 vaccination. These receptor sequences come from an adult in good health.

This sequence joins TRBV27 and TRBJ2-1; 12 nucleotides agree with TRBD2. Trimming removed 6 bases from V and 7 bases from J; junction bases left unmatched: 4. The CDR3 runs to 14 residues. Germline CDR1 MNHEY, CDR2 SMNVEV (reference sequence). This CDR3 is CASSGLAGSNEQFF. The CDR3 region has the DNA TGTGCCAGCAGCGGACTAGCGGGAAGTAATGAGCAGTTCTTC.

The CDR3 is CATSRGGASYTEAFF. DNA of the CDR3: TGTGCCACCAGCAGAGGAGGGGCTTCGTACACTGAAGCTTTCTTT. The chain couples TRBV15 to TRBJ1-1; D might be TRBD1 (5 bases). Trimming took off 1 base at V and 3 bases at J, with 12 bases between the two ends. Germline values: CDR1 LNHNV, CDR2 YYDKDF (reference sequence). The CDR3 is made up of 15 amino acids.

The chain carries TRBV7-8 and TRBJ2-2; a weak D match, TRBD1 (5 bases). The germline V gene encodes CDR1 SGHVS and CDR2 FQNEAQ. This CDR3 is 15 amino acids long. The V and J ends lost 5 bases and 0 bases respectively, with 10 bases between them. The CDR3 DNA is TGTGCCAGCAGCCCGGACACGGCGAACACCGGGGAGCTGTTTTTT. Amino acids: CASSPDTANTGELFF.

This chain links TRBV9 with TRBJ2-4; 7 bases match TRBD2. Germline loops: CDR1 SGDLS, CDR2 YYNGEE. The V and J ends lost 1 base and 8 bases, in that order; junction bases with no gene match: 15. The CDR3 is 17 residues long. Here the CDR3 reads CASSVSIGVRGKDIQYF. CDR3 DNA sequence: TGTGCCAGCAGCGTAAGTATCGGGGTGCGGGGGAAGGACATTCAGTACTTC. Filled out from reference TRBV9 and TRBJ2-4, the complete variable domain reads DSGVTQTPKHLITATGQRVTLRCSPRSGDLSVYWYQQSLDQGLQFLIQYYNGEERAKGNILERFSAQQFPDLHSELNLSSLELGDSALYFCASSVSIGVRGKDIQYFGAGTRLSVL.

The rearrangement uses TRBV9 and TRBJ1-2; the D is unclear. The V gene lost 3 bases and the J gene lost 5 bases, with 11 bases spanning the gap. In germline, CDR1 is SGDLS, CDR2 YYNGEE. This CDR3 spans 13 amino acids. The DNA of the CDR3 is TGTGCCAGCAGCGATCAGGTTGGATATGGCTACACCTTC. Residues: CASSDQVGYGYTF. Filled out from reference TRBV9 and TRBJ1-2, the complete variable domain reads DSGVTQTPKHLITATGQRVTLRCSPRSGDLSVYWYQQSLDQGLQFLIQYYNGEERAKGNILERFSAQQFPDLHSELNLSSLELGDSALYFCASSDQVGYGYTFGSGTRLTVV.

The chain has TRBV12-3 or TRBV12-4 and TRBJ2-5, with D perhaps TRBD2 (6 bases). V was clipped by 3 bases and J by 5 bases, with 10 bases between them. The CDR3 totals 13 residues. The CDR3 here is CASSFGGMETQYF. In DNA, the CDR3 is TGTGCCAGCAGTTTCGGCGGGATGGAGACCCAGTACTTC.

V and J are TRBV4-3 and TRBJ1-5; possibly TRBD1 for D (5 bases). Germline V gene sequence: CDR1 LGHNA, CDR2 YSLEER. The CDR3 loop spans 14 amino acids. The germline V and J ends were trimmed by 0 bases and 6 bases, with 9 bases remaining between them. The CDR3 region is CASSQDERGQPQHF. The CDR3, as DNA: TGCGCCAGCAGCCAAGATGAAAGGGGTCAGCCCCAGCATTTT.

The chain recombines TRBV5-1 with TRBJ2-6; no definite D call. The V gene's germline CDR1 is SGHRS and CDR2 YFSETQ. This CDR3 is built from 15 residues. The V gene lost 6 bases and the J gene lost 0 bases, with 10 bases spanning the gap. The DNA of the CDR3 is TGCGCCAGCACCTTCGGTGACTCTGGGGCCAACGTCCTGACTTTC. It specifies CASTFGDSGANVLTF. The full variable domain, with the rest looked up from reference TRBV5-1 and TRBJ2-6, is KAGVTQTPRYLIKTRGQQVTLSCSPISGHRSVSWYQQTPGQGLQFLFEYFSETQRNKGNFPGRFSGRQFSNSRSEMNVSTLELGDSALYLCASTFGDSGANVLTFGAGSRLTVL.

The V and J genes are TRBV3-1 (or the pseudogene TRBV3-2) and TRBJ2-1, with 7 bases fitting TRBD2. The CDR3 is 16 amino acids. Germline loops: CDR1 LGHDT, CDR2 YNNKEL (reference sequence). Trimming cost V 1 base and J 4 bases; bases outside gene matches: 7. This CDR3 reads CASSQGTGGLYNEQFF. The CDR3 DNA sequence: TGTGCCAGCAGCCAAGGAACGGGAGGTCTTTACAATGAGCAGTTCTTC.

The gene calls are TRBV10-3 and TRBJ2-5, with D possibly called TRBD1 or TRBD2 (5 bases each). CDR1 and CDR2 from the germline V gene are ENHRY and SYGVKD. This CDR3 comprises 15 residues. V was cut by 2 bases and J by 4 bases, with 14 bases left in between. CDR3 sequence: CAISETLGVGETQYF. For the CDR3, the DNA is TGTGCCATCAGTGAGACTTTGGGGGTGGGAGAGACCCAGTACTTC.

The chain combines TRBV7-2 with TRBJ2-7, with TRBD1 matching over 9 bases. V was pared by 3 bases and J by 7 bases, with 10 bases of the junction left unmatched. There are 15 residues in the CDR3. The germline V gene encodes CDR1 SGHTA and CDR2 FQGNSA. The CDR3 protein is CASSFQLDRGVEQYF. DNA of the CDR3: TGTGCCAGCAGCTTCCAACTCGACAGGGGGGTTGAGCAGTACTTC.

The chain carries TRBV25-1 and TRBJ1-1; no definite D call. Germline CDR1 MGHDK, CDR2 SYGVNS. The CDR3 is 15 amino acids. Trimming cost V 1 base and J 7 bases, with 16 bases left between them. The CDR3 sequence: CASSELSLLEGEAFF. CDR3 DNA: TGTGCCAGCAGTGAATTGTCCCTGCTTGAGGGTGAAGCTTTCTTT. Using reference TRBV25-1 and TRBJ1-1 for the parts outside the CDR3, the full variable domain is EADIYQTPRYLVIGTGKKITLECSQTMGHDKMYWYQQDPGMELHLIHYSYGVNSTEKGDLSSESTVSRIRTEHFPLTLESARPSHTSQYLCASSELSLLEGEAFFGQGTRLTVV.

This chain links TRBV3-1 (or the pseudogene TRBV3-2) with TRBJ2-7; 12 nucleotides match TRBD2. The germline CDR1 and CDR2 sequences are LGHDT and YNNKEL (reference sequence). V dropped 7 bases and J dropped 1; count of bases not matched to a gene: 11. This CDR3 is 17 amino acids long. The CDR3 reads CASTLTHGLAGSYEQYF. The CDR3 DNA sequence: TGTGCCAGCACCCTCACGCACGGACTAGCGGGATCCTACGAGCAGTACTTC.

A few counts support this clone. The chain is built from TRBV14 and TRBJ1-4; no reliable D call. The CDR3 covers 13 residues. Trimming cost V 5 bases and J 8 bases, with 12 bases left between them. Germline lookup yields CDR1 SGHDN and CDR2 FVKESK. For the CDR3, the DNA is TGTGCCAGCAGCTTGGGCTTTAACGAAAAACTGTTTTTT. Translated: CASSLGFNEKLFF.

This rearrangement joins TRBV21-1 to TRBJ2-2. TRBV21-1 represents a pseudogene. This CDR3 has 18 residues. The CDR3 loop is CASSKVGDPGLHTGELFF. CDR3 bases: TGTGCCAGCAGCAAAGTGGGGGACCCAGGTCTTCACACCGGGGAGCTGTTTTTT.

The CDR3 reads CSVPQAGSGSSVEQFF. CDR3 sequence (DNA): TGCAGCGTCCCCCAAGCAGGTAGCGGGAGTTCGGTTGAGCAGTTCTTC. The chain links TRBV29-1 to TRBJ2-1; the match to TRBD2 covers 9 bases. This CDR3 contains 16 residues. With 6 bases clipped from V and 9 bases from J, the junction kept 18 bases outside the gene matches. CDR1 is SQVTM and CDR2 is ANQGSEA in the germline V gene.

The chain couples TRBV28 to TRBJ1-4, with D possibly matching TRBD1 (6 bases). Germline-derived CDR1 and CDR2 are MDHEN and SYDVKM. This CDR3 has 13 amino acids. The V and J ends lost 5 bases and 11 bases respectively, with 15 bases between them. CDR3 DNA sequence: TGTGCCAGCAGTCCAACCGCCGACAGGAAACTGTTTTTT. Translated, it gives CASSPTADRKLFF. The full variable domain, rest sourced from reference TRBV28 and TRBJ1-4, is DVKVTQSSRYLVKRTGEKVFLECVQDMDHENMFWYRQDPGLGLRLIYFSYDVKMKEKGDIPEGYSVSREKKERFSLILESASTNQTSMYLCASSPTADRKLFFGSGTQLSVL.

The chain employs TRBV19 and TRBJ1-2; D call uncertain. This CDR3 has 15 residues. V gave up 0 bases and J gave up 0 bases, with 8 bases separating them. In germline, CDR1 is LNHDA, CDR2 SQIVND (reference sequence). DNA for the CDR3: TGTGCCAGTAGTATAGATAACGGAGCTAACTATGGCTACACCTTC. Its translation: CASSIDNGANYGYTF.

The CDR3 loop reads CASSTQLDEQFF. CDR3 DNA sequence: TGCGCCAGCAGCACCCAGCTCGATGAGCAGTTCTTC. The genes are TRBV5-1 and TRBJ2-1; D is unresolved. This CDR3 region has 12 residues. With 4 bases removed from V and 8 bases from J, the gap between germline ends came to 10 bases. Per germline, CDR1 SGHRS and CDR2 YFSETQ. Looking up the rest from reference TRBV5-1 and TRBJ2-1 gives the full variable domain: KAGVTQTPRYLIKTRGQQVTLSCSPISGHRSVSWYQQTPGQGLQFLFEYFSETQRNKGNFPGRFSGRQFSNSRSEMNVSTLELGDSALYLCASSTQLDEQFFGPGTRLTVL.

The chain joins TRBV5-1 to TRBJ2-7, with 7 bases matching TRBD1. Germline CDR1 is SGHRS and CDR2 is YFSETQ. The junction had 8 bases not matched to a gene; V was cut back by 2 bases and J by 3 bases. The CDR3 covers 15 residues. CDR3 nucleotide sequence: TGCGCCAGCAGCTTTGTGACAGGGAGTTTCTACGAGCAGTACTTC. It codes for CASSFVTGSFYEQYF.

CDR3 coding DNA: TGTGCCAGCAGCCCGGGACAGTCCCTAACCTACAATGAGCAGTTCTTC. The encoded protein is CASSPGQSLTYNEQFF. The chain combines TRBV7-6 with TRBJ2-1, with 7 bases aligning to TRBD1. CDR3 size: 16 residues. Germline values: CDR1 SGHVS, CDR2 FNYEAQ. The J segment lost 2 bases and the V segment lost 5 bases, leaving 9 bases of the junction unmatched.

The rearrangement uses TRBV6-1 and TRBJ2-2; D not certain. CDR3 size: 14 residues. In germline, CDR1 is MNHNS, CDR2 SASEGT. V lost 2 bases and J lost 0, with 4 bases in between. The CDR3 DNA reads TGTGCCAGCAGTGAACAAACGAACACCGGGGAGCTGTTTTTT. It specifies CASSEQTNTGELFF.

The rearrangement uses TRBV19 and TRBJ2-7; D is unclear. CDR3 length: 13 residues. V lost 5 bases and J lost 5, with 13 bases in between. Germline CDR1 is LNHDA and CDR2 is SQIVND (reference sequence). The CDR3 is CASSPERVHEQYF. The CDR3 nucleotides are TGTGCCAGTAGTCCCGAGAGAGTCCACGAGCAGTACTTC.

The rearrangement uses TRBV28 and TRBJ1-2; 7 bases map to TRBD1. Germline assignment: CDR1 MDHEN and CDR2 SYDVKM. The CDR3 is made up of 15 amino acids. V shed 6 bases, J shed 4 bases, and the junction held 11 bases outside the gene matches. CDR3 sequence reads: CASSSPRQGSYGYTF. The CDR3, as DNA: TGTGCCAGCAGCTCGCCTCGACAGGGAAGCTATGGCTACACCTTC.

The sample holds one count of this clone. The chain combines TRBV28 with TRBJ1-1, with D possibly TRBD1 on 5 matching bases. This CDR3 is 14 amino acids long. V was clipped by 5 bases and J by 7 bases, with 17 bases between them. CDR1 is MDHEN, CDR2 SYDVKM, per germline. CDR3 in DNA: TGTGCCAGCAGTCCAACTGGGGGAGGGAATGAAGCTTTCTTT. This gives the protein CASSPTGGGNEAFF.

The V and J genes are TRBV5-1 and TRBJ1-5; no definite D call. V was shortened by 3 bases and J by 0 bases, with 7 bases between the two germline ends. The CDR3 length is 14 residues. Germline values: CDR1 SGHRS, CDR2 YFSETQ. The CDR3 nucleotides are TGCGCCAGCAGCTCAGACGGTAGCAATCAGCCCCAGCATTTT. This sequence encodes CASSSDGSNQPQHF.

The V call is TRBV5-4, the J call TRBJ2-3; 8 nucleotides match TRBD1. V lost 3 bases to trimming and J lost 1 base; unmatched junction nucleotides: 7. This CDR3 is built from 16 residues. Germline-derived CDR1 and CDR2 are SGHNT and YYREEE (reference sequence). CDR3 region: CASSSPGQGGTDTQYF. The CDR3 region has the DNA TGTGCCAGCAGCTCCCCCGGACAGGGAGGCACAGATACGCAGTATTTT.

This rearrangement joins TRBV3-1 (or the pseudogene TRBV3-2) to TRBJ2-3; 8 nucleotides agree with TRBD2. J lost 1 base, V lost 0 bases, and 6 bases had no gene match. The CDR3 is made up of 17 amino acids. Per germline, CDR1 LGHDT and CDR2 YNNKEL (reference sequence). CDR3 loop: CASSQDKLAAGTDTQYF. The CDR3 nucleotides read TGTGCCAGCAGCCAAGATAAACTAGCGGCCGGCACAGATACGCAGTATTTT.

The rearrangement links TRBV7-9 to TRBJ1-1; perhaps TRBD1 as D (6 bases). Germline loops: CDR1 SEHNR, CDR2 FQNEAQ (reference sequence). V was trimmed by 1 base and J by 2 bases, leaving 11 bases between them. The CDR3 length is 15 residues. The chain's CDR3 is CASSLVTGPNTEAFF. CDR3 sequence (DNA): TGTGCCAGCAGCTTAGTAACAGGGCCAAACACTGAAGCTTTCTTT.

The rearrangement links TRBV19 to TRBJ2-5, with D uncertain. Looked up from germline, CDR1 is LNHDA and CDR2 is SQIVND (reference sequence). This CDR3 comprises 13 residues. Trimming stripped 5 bases from V and 5 bases from J, with 12 bases between. The CDR3 DNA is TGTGCCAGTAGTCCCGCCCTCCGGGAGACCCAGTACTTC. It translates to CASSPALRETQYF.

J is TRBJ1-4 and V is TRBV2; possible D gene TRBD1, 6 bases. Per germline, CDR1 SNHLY and CDR2 FYNNEI. This CDR3 spans 13 amino acids. V lost 6 bases and J 5 bases, leaving 10 bases between the germline ends. The CDR3 DNA follows: TGTGCCAGCAGGGGGGGCAGGAATGAAAAACTGTTTTTT. Its translation: CASRGGRNEKLFF.